The T cell receptor beta chain described here comes from a study of OX40 agonist ivuxolimab in advanced cancers. For the study at large: The group had a mean age of around 60 years, ranged from 23 to 79, and was 80% to 90% male.

Libraries were prepared by immunoSEQ multiplex PCR; TCRdb keeps only in-frame clonotypes and omits some of them. In the table there are under 65,000 clones, more than 85% of which are singletons. Germline assignment: CDR1 SGHAT and CDR2 FQNNGV. The J segment lost 2 bases and the V segment lost 5 bases, leaving 13 bases of the junction unmatched. This CDR3 region has 17 residues. Sequences were derived from CD4+ or CD8+ T cells sorted from blood, sampled in a trial of the OX40 agonist ivuxolimab. The gene calls are TRBV11-2 and TRBJ2-7; TRBD1 matches 9 bases. This sequence originates from an adult with an advanced solid tumor such as melanoma, head and neck, liver or kidney cancer. CDR3 loop: CASSKRTGESSAYEQYF. CDR3 DNA sequence: TGTGCCAGCAGCAAACGGACAGGGGAATCAAGCGCCTACGAGCAGTACTTC.